This T cell receptor (beta chain) was sequenced in a study of T cell repertoires in cytomegalovirus infection. The CDR3 runs to 14 residues. The V gene's germline CDR1 is LGHNA and CDR2 YNFKEQ. V shed 2 bases and J 10 bases; nucleotides not matched to a gene: 5. TCRdb independently ran MiXCR on the reads; one entry per CDR3 protein. The table lists about 180,000 distinct CDR3 sequences, 20% to 25% of them singletons, with under 30% in the top ten. Worth noting for this clonotype: Its cognate antigen is unknown.

Whole-study findings and limits: Pooled public TCR beta family frequency picked out CMV carriers with the relevant HLA. Clonotypes of TCR beta that were HLA-C-restricted and CMV-specific dominated the ex vivo response.

The sequence was obtained from a human donor in good health (CMV status not recorded). Some clones in this sample may be carry-over from other donors' samples. This sequence joins TRBV4-2 and TRBJ1-6, with TRBD1 matching over 7 bases. The sample in question was CD8+ T cells from cultured PBMCs, obtained from culture after CMV antigen stimulation. In nucleotides, the CDR3 is TGTGCCAGCAGCCAAAAGGGGGCGGGATCACCCCTCCACTTT. Protein: CASSQKGAGSPLHF.